This entry lists 30 T cell receptor beta chains sequenced from one sample in a study of cytomegalovirus exposure and HLA in healthy donors. The primer mix had 60 Vbeta and 13 Jbeta primers. The data were produced by immunoSEQ multiplex PCR, yet TCRdb's version contains in-frame clones alone and is incomplete. The sample has some 140,000 clones; approximately 80% are singletons. The sample comprised PBMCs. Every receptor here comes from a man aged 25 to 45 in good health and CMV-seronegative.

CDR3 sequence: CNVDRGTGELFF. CDR3 coding DNA: TGCAACGTCGACAGAGGTACCGGGGAGCTGTTTTTT. The chain has TRBV29-1 and TRBJ2-2; weak D call: TRBD1 (5 bases). The CDR3 extends over 12 amino acids. Germline V gene data show CDR1 as SQVTM and CDR2 as ANQGSEA.

This clone has a handful of counts. J is TRBJ2-7 and V is TRBV6-6; TRBD1 agrees at 9 bases. The V and J ends lost 0 bases and 9 bases, in that order; junction bases with no gene match: 6. The germline gives CDR1 MNHNY, CDR2 SVGAGI (reference sequence). This CDR3 contains 14 residues. The CDR3, as DNA: TGTGCCAGCAGTTACTCCGGACAGGGGTATATGCAGTACTTC. Amino acid sequence: CASSYSGQGYMQYF.

The chain joins TRBV6-1 to TRBJ1-1; D remains ambiguous. CDR1 is MNHNS, CDR2 SASEGT, per germline. This CDR3 has 14 residues. Trimming shortened V by 5 bases and J by 5 bases, and 15 bases separated the two germline ends. This CDR3 is CASSYGGLNTEAFF. The CDR3 bases are TGTGCCAGCAGTTATGGAGGTTTAAATACTGAAGCTTTCTTT.

CDR3 sequence reads: CASSLEWAAETQYF. For the CDR3, the DNA is TGTGCCAGCAGCTTAGAATGGGCAGCAGAGACCCAGTACTTC. The chain combines TRBV7-9 with TRBJ2-5; D gene unclear. Germline CDR1 and CDR2: SEHNR and FQNEAQ (reference sequence). The CDR3 has 14 amino acids. Trimming pared 1 base from V and 4 bases from J, leaving 10 bases between.

This rearrangement joins TRBV29-1 to TRBJ2-7, with a weak D call TRBD2 (6 bases). The CDR3 is made up of 11 amino acids. V lost 7 bases and J 7 bases, leaving 14 bases between the germline ends. Germline CDR1 is SQVTM and CDR2 is ANQGSEA. The CDR3 nucleotides read TGCAGCGGGCGCACTAGCACTGAGCAGTACTTC. Its translation is CSGRTSTEQYF.

V is TRBV28 and J is TRBJ2-7; tentative D call: TRBD2 (5 bases). Trimming shortened V by 8 bases and J by 3 bases, and 17 bases separated the two germline ends. Looked up from germline, CDR1 is MDHEN and CDR2 is SYDVKM. CDR3 length equals 14 residues. CDR3 nucleotides: TGTGCCAGCGGAATACTAGACGGAAACTACGAGCAGTACTTC. The encoded protein is CASGILDGNYEQYF.

The V call is TRBV30, the J call TRBJ2-1, with 7 bases that match TRBD1. The V gene end was trimmed by 2 bases and the J gene end by 4 bases; junction bases not matched to a gene: 5. The CDR3 runs to 14 residues. Germline lookup yields CDR1 GTSNPN and CDR2 SVGIG (reference sequence). The CDR3 spells CAWSRDSTYNEQFF. The CDR3 DNA follows: TGTGCCTGGAGTCGGGACAGCACATACAATGAGCAGTTCTTC. Combining the CDR3 with reference TRBV30 and TRBJ2-1 gives the whole variable domain SQTIHQWPATLVQPVGSPLSLECTVEGTSNPNLYWYRQAAGRGLQLLFYSVGIGQISSEVPQNLSASRPQDRQFILSSKKLLLSDSGFYLCAWSRDSTYNEQFFGPGTRLTVL.

The V and J genes are TRBV11-2 and TRBJ2-1, with TRBD2 identical over 11 bases. V shed 4 bases and J 7 bases; nucleotides not matched to a gene: 9. Germline values: CDR1 SGHAT, CDR2 FQNNGV. The CDR3 sequence is 16 residues long. CDR3 protein: CASSYYSGRARNEQFF. DNA of the CDR3: TGTGCCAGCAGCTACTATAGCGGGAGGGCTAGGAATGAGCAGTTCTTC.

The chain joins TRBV7-9 to TRBJ2-7, with D maybe TRBD2 (5 bases). Germline CDR1 is SEHNR and CDR2 is FQNEAQ (reference sequence). Trimming left V 8 bases short and J 1 base short, with 15 bases between. The CDR3 totals 14 residues. For the CDR3, the DNA is TGTGCCAGCGCAGCGGTCGGCTCGTCCTACGAGCAGTACTTC. It codes for CASAAVGSSYEQYF.

The genes are TRBV28 and TRBJ2-7; D is possibly TRBD1 (5 bases). The CDR3 runs to 14 residues. Trimming removed 2 bases at V and 5 bases at J, with 13 bases between. Germline CDR1 and CDR2: MDHEN and SYDVKM. DNA for the CDR3: TGTGCCAGCAGTTTAAGGCAGGGTGCCCACGAGCAGTACTTC. This sequence encodes CASSLRQGAHEQYF.

V and J are TRBV2 and TRBJ2-5, with D maybe TRBD1 (6 bases). This CDR3 region has 13 residues. Germline CDR1 reads SNHLY; CDR2 reads FYNNEI. V lost 2 bases and J lost 2, with 6 bases in between. The CDR3 DNA follows: TGTGCCAGCAGTGAAACAGGGCAAGAGACCCAGTACTTC. It encodes CASSETGQETQYF.

The chain combines TRBV7-9 with TRBJ1-4, with 10 bases matching TRBD1. Trimming took 5 bases from V and 7 from J; bases not matched to a gene: 4. CDR3 size: 14 residues. From germline, CDR1 is SEHNR and CDR2 FQNEAQ (reference sequence). CDR3 loop: CASSLGQGGEKLFF. The CDR3 DNA follows: TGTGCCAGCAGCCTAGGACAGGGGGGTGAAAAACTGTTTTTT.

This sequence joins TRBV6-5 and TRBJ1-5; 9 positions agree with TRBD1. This CDR3 has 12 amino acids. With 6 bases clipped from V and 11 bases from J, the junction kept 5 bases outside the gene matches. The germline V gene has CDR1 MNHEY and CDR2 SVGAGI. CDR3 protein: CASSGGTGSQHF. CDR3 bases: TGTGCCAGCAGCGGAGGGACAGGGTCCCAGCATTTT.

The chain recombines TRBV5-4 with TRBJ2-2, with 8 bases identical to TRBD1. Trimming at V came to 1 base and at J to 5 bases, leaving 4 bases not matched to a gene. Germline CDR1 and CDR2: SGHNT and YYREEE (reference sequence). This CDR3 is built from 15 residues. This CDR3 is CASSLSRGLTGELFF. As DNA, the CDR3 is TGTGCCAGCAGCTTGAGCAGGGGGCTAACCGGGGAGCTGTTTTTT. The entire variable domain, with the rest obtained from reference TRBV5-4 and TRBJ2-2, is as follows: ETGVTQSPTHLIKTRGQQVTLRCSSQSGHNTVSWYQQALGQGPQFIFQYYREEENGRGNFPPRFSGLQFPNYSSELNVNALELDDSALYLCASSLSRGLTGELFFGEGSRLTVL.

This sequence joins TRBV6-6 and TRBJ2-5, with 8 bases lining up with TRBD2. Matching the DNA end better, TRBJ2-7 makes the J call doubtful. Germline V gene lookup returns CDR1 MNHNY and CDR2 SVGAGI (reference sequence). The CDR3 has 15 residues. The CDR3 DNA reads as TGTGCCAGCAGCACGGGGGGTAGCGGGATGTACGAGCAGTACTTC. It specifies CASSTGGSGMYEQYF.

The V gene is TRBV5-8, the J gene TRBJ1-1, with 8 positions matching TRBD1. Germline CDR1 reads SGHTS; CDR2 reads YDEGEE. The CDR3 runs 16 residues. V lost 2 bases to trimming and J lost 1 base; unmatched junction nucleotides: 7. CDR3 sequence: CASSFDRGAGNTEAFF. The CDR3 DNA follows: TGTGCCAGCAGCTTTGACAGGGGCGCGGGGAACACTGAAGCTTTCTTT.

This chain connects TRBV18 to TRBJ2-7, with D possibly being TRBD1 (5 bases). Trimming removed 2 bases from V and 1 base from J, with 15 bases in between. The CDR3 runs to 16 residues. Germline V CDR1 and CDR2: KGHSH, LQKENI. The CDR3 loop reads CASSPRRQLNSYEQYF. Here the CDR3 DNA reads TGTGCCAGCTCACCAAGGCGACAGCTAAATTCCTACGAGCAGTACTTC.

This clone was detected once. This chain joins TRBV15 and TRBJ2-1; 7 bases map to TRBD2. This CDR3 comprises 13 residues. The trim removed 10 bases at V and 5 bases at J, leaving 8 bases unmatched. Looked up from germline, CDR1 is LNHNV and CDR2 is YYDKDF (reference sequence). The CDR3 spells CASRTLADNEQFF. CDR3 nucleotide sequence: TGTGCCAGCAGGACCCTAGCGGACAATGAGCAGTTCTTC.

This chain links TRBV28 with TRBJ2-1, with a tentative D call TRBD2 (5 bases). V lost 6 bases, J lost 7 bases, and 19 bases lay in between. The CDR3 length is 15 residues. Per germline, CDR1 MDHEN and CDR2 SYDVKM. The CDR3 loop reads CASSSPPRGTNEQFF. In DNA form, the CDR3 reads TGTGCCAGCAGCTCCCCCCCTCGGGGTACTAATGAGCAGTTCTTC.

A remark on this clone: A junction end diverges from the germline sequence, so it may reflect a read error. The chain links TRBV7-9 to TRBJ1-4, with 8 bases aligning to TRBD1. CDR1 is SEHNR and CDR2 is FQNEAQ in the germline V gene (reference sequence). The CDR3 consists of 12 residues. Written as DNA, the CDR3 is TGTTCCAGCAGTCCAGGGGGCCGAAAACTGTTTTTT. It specifies CSSSPGGRKLFF.

V is TRBV28 and J is TRBJ2-7; 10 bases match TRBD2. The CDR3 runs to 15 residues. Germline CDR1 MDHEN, CDR2 SYDVKM. The ends lost 6 bases at V and 2 bases at J; junction bases unmatched: 7. CDR3 sequence: CASSPISGGTYEQYF. The CDR3 DNA sequence: TGTGCCAGCAGCCCCATTAGCGGGGGGACCTACGAGCAGTACTTC.

This clone was detected a few times. This chain joins TRBV4-2 and TRBJ2-7, with D possibly being TRBD2 (6 bases). This CDR3 is built from 15 residues. The V gene's germline CDR1 is LGHNA and CDR2 YNFKEQ. Trimming shortened V by 1 base and J by 2 bases, and 12 bases separated the two germline ends. The CDR3 bases are TGTGCCAGCAGCCAAGGGAGGGGAGGAGCCTACGAGCAGTACTTC. The encoded protein is CASSQGRGGAYEQYF.

The chain is built from TRBV5-1 and TRBJ1-2; unclear D gene. The V end was cut by 3 bases, the J end by 4 bases, with 19 bases between. CDR3 length equals 16 residues. Germline V lookup: CDR1 SGHRS, CDR2 YFSETQ. The CDR3: CASSSPVGARIYGYTF. The CDR3 nucleotides read TGCGCCAGCAGCTCCCCTGTGGGCGCCCGCATCTATGGCTACACCTTC. Supplemented by reference TRBV5-1 and TRBJ1-2, the full variable domain reads KAGVTQTPRYLIKTRGQQVTLSCSPISGHRSVSWYQQTPGQGLQFLFEYFSETQRNKGNFPGRFSGRQFSNSRSEMNVSTLELGDSALYLCASSSPVGARIYGYTFGSGTRLTVV.

In its sample, this clone was seen once. The chain combines TRBV7-2 with TRBJ1-2, with 7 positions matching TRBD1. CDR3 length: 14 residues. The germline V gene has CDR1 SGHTA and CDR2 FQGNSA. V shed 4 bases and J 8 bases; nucleotides not matched to a gene: 10. DNA of the CDR3: TGTGCCAGCAGCTCCAGACAGGGCTCGGGAGGCTACACCTTC. Its translation is CASSSRQGSGGYTF.

The rearrangement links TRBV28 to TRBJ2-7; D remains ambiguous. Per the germline V gene, CDR1 is MDHEN and CDR2 is SYDVKM. The CDR3 totals 12 residues. Trimming removed 6 bases at V and 0 bases at J, with 6 bases between. Here the CDR3 DNA reads TGTGCCAGCAGCGCTATCTCCTACGAGCAGTACTTC. The encoded protein is CASSAISYEQYF.

The chain links TRBV6-5 to TRBJ2-5, with a tentative D call TRBD1 (6 bases). The better agreement between TRBJ2-7 and the DNA end casts doubt on the J call. The CDR3 has 14 residues. CDR1 is MNHEY and CDR2 is SVGAGI in the germline V gene. The CDR3 DNA sequence: TGTGCCAGTACCCCTTACAGGGCGCCGTACGAGCAGTACTTC. Amino acid sequence: CASTPYRAPYEQYF.

V and J are TRBV5-4 and TRBJ2-1; tentatively, D is TRBD2 (6 bases). The germline V and J ends were trimmed by 0 bases and 5 bases, with 15 bases remaining between them. The CDR3 consists of 16 residues. From germline, CDR1 is SGHNT and CDR2 YYREEE (reference sequence). CDR3 protein: CASSLAAGLSHNEQFF. DNA of the CDR3: TGTGCCAGCAGCTTGGCCGCGGGACTTAGCCACAATGAGCAGTTCTTC.

This chain links TRBV7-2 with TRBJ2-7; 8 bases fit TRBD2. Germline V gene lookup returns CDR1 SGHTA and CDR2 FQGNSA. The ends lost 3 bases at V and 0 bases at J; junction bases unmatched: 4. This CDR3 spans 15 amino acids. The CDR3 loop reads CASSFSGISSYEQYF. DNA of the CDR3: TGTGCCAGCAGCTTTAGCGGGATAAGCTCCTACGAGCAGTACTTC.

This chain connects TRBV11-3 to TRBJ1-1; 7 positions match TRBD1. The V and J ends lost 1 base and 5 bases, in that order; junction bases with no gene match: 7. Germline V gene lookup returns CDR1 SGHNT and CDR2 YENEEA. The CDR3 runs 15 residues. The CDR3 loop reads CASSLGSGGRTEAFF. In nucleotides, the CDR3 is TGTGCCAGCAGCTTAGGGTCAGGGGGACGAACTGAAGCTTTCTTT.

V gene TRBV9 combines with J gene TRBJ2-5; a weak D match, TRBD2 (5 bases). There are 17 residues in the CDR3. The V end lost 3 bases, the J end lost 3 bases, and 21 bases lay between the germline ends. Looked up from germline, CDR1 is SGDLS and CDR2 is YYNGEE. CDR3: CASSDNRDAGREETQYF. Written as DNA, the CDR3 is TGTGCCAGCAGCGACAATCGCGATGCGGGCCGGGAAGAGACCCAGTACTTC.